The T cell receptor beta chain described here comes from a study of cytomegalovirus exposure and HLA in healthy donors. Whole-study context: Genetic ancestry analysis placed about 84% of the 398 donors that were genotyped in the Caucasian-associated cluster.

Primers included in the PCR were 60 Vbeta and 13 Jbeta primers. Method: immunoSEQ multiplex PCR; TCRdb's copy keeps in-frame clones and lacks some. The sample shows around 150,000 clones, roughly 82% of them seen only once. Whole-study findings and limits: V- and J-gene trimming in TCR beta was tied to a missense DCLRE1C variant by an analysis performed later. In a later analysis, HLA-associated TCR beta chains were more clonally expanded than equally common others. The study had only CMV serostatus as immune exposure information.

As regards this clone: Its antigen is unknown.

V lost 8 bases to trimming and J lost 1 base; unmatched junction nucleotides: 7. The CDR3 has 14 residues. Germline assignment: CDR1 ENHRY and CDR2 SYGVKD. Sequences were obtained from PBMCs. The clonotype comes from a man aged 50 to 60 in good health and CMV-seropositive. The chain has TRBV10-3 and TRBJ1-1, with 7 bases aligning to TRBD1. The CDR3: CAIADRDPNTEAFF. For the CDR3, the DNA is TGTGCCATCGCTGACAGGGACCCGAACACTGAAGCTTTCTTT.